Below, 15 T cell receptor beta chains from the same sample are listed, as sequenced in a study of cytomegalovirus exposure and HLA in healthy donors. Libraries were prepared by immunoSEQ multiplex PCR; TCRdb keeps only in-frame clonotypes and omits some of them. The table has some 120,000 clones, over 85% seen once. The specimen sequenced was PBMCs. Receptors originate from a woman under 30 in good health and CMV-seronegative.

This clone appeared a few times. The chain combines TRBV6-5 with TRBJ2-7; TRBD2 might be the D (6 bases). The CDR3 totals 12 residues. V lost 4 bases, J lost 6 bases, and 10 bases lay in between. Germline V gene data show CDR1 as MNHEY and CDR2 as SVGAGI. CDR3 loop: CASSSLGGEQYF. CDR3 DNA: TGTGCCAGCAGTTCCCTGGGGGGCGAGCAGTACTTC.

This chain links TRBV9 with TRBJ2-7; D is possibly TRBD1 (6 bases). Germline assignment: CDR1 SGDLS and CDR2 YYNGEE. Deletions cut 3 bases from V and 5 bases from J, with 18 bases between. The CDR3 extends over 15 amino acids. In nucleotides, the CDR3 is TGTGCCAGCAGCGCCGACCCGACAGGTTTCGACGAGCAGTACTTC. It yields the protein CASSADPTGFDEQYF.

The J gene is TRBJ2-2, the V gene TRBV27; 7 bases are a match to TRBD1. V was clipped by 0 bases and J by 7 bases; unmatched bases: 8. CDR1 MNHEY and CDR2 SMNVEV come from the germline V gene (reference sequence). This CDR3 is built from 16 residues. CDR3 residues: CASSLSPTGYGGELFF. In DNA, the CDR3 is TGTGCCAGCAGTTTATCGCCGACAGGGTATGGCGGGGAGCTGTTTTTT.

The V gene is TRBV6-5, the J gene TRBJ2-3, with D hard to call. The CDR3 contains 14 residues. CDR1 and CDR2 from the germline V gene are MNHEY and SVGAGI. V was cut by 3 bases and J by 4 bases, with 11 bases left in between. The CDR3 DNA reads as TGTGCCAGCAGTTATCTCATGGCGGCAGATACGCAGTATTTT. Protein sequence: CASSYLMAADTQYF.

This chain links TRBV11-2 with TRBJ2-5, with a possible D match to TRBD1 (5 bases). The CDR3 has 15 residues. V lost 4 bases and J 2 bases, leaving 14 bases between the germline ends. CDR1 and CDR2 from the germline V gene are SGHAT and FQNNGV. In nucleotides, the CDR3 is TGTGCCAGCAGCTCCCTCTGGGGCAGACAAGAGACCCAGTACTTC. Amino acids: CASSSLWGRQETQYF.

The chain employs TRBV19 and TRBJ1-1; D remains unclear. The germline CDR1 and CDR2 sequences are LNHDA and SQIVND (reference sequence). Trimming pared 4 bases from V and 3 bases from J, leaving 3 bases between. CDR3 size: 11 residues. The CDR3 here is CASSTYTEAFF. The CDR3 DNA reads TGTGCCAGTAGTACGTACACTGAAGCTTTCTTT.

The CDR3: CASSPTGDSEQFF. CDR3 DNA sequence: TGTGCCAGCTCACCGACAGGGGATAGTGAGCAGTTCTTC. The gene calls are TRBV18 and TRBJ2-1; 8 bases agree with TRBD1. This CDR3 comprises 13 residues. After removal of 3 bases from V and 9 bases from J, the junction contained 4 bases not matched to a gene. Germline values: CDR1 KGHSH, CDR2 LQKENI.

The J gene is TRBJ2-1, the V gene TRBV13, with unresolved D. Germline values: CDR1 PRHDT, CDR2 FYEKMQ (reference sequence). V lost 4 bases, J lost 8 bases, and 15 bases lay in between. This CDR3 region has 14 residues. The CDR3, as DNA: TGTGCCAGCAGCTCCGGTCGCCGAGGCGATGAGCAGTTCTTC. As protein: CASSSGRRGDEQFF.

The CDR3 bases are TGTGCCAGCAGTGGAGGGTTGATCCGGGACAGGGCTAATCAGCCCCAGCATTTT. It translates to CASSGGLIRDRANQPQHF. This chain links TRBV2 with TRBJ1-5; 9 nucleotides match TRBD1. After removal of 4 bases from V and 4 bases from J, the junction contained 14 bases not matched to a gene. Germline CDR1 is SNHLY and CDR2 is FYNNEI. There are 18 residues in the CDR3. Full variable domain (outside the CDR3, taken from reference TRBV2 and TRBJ1-5): EPEVTQTPSHQVTQMGQEVILRCVPISNHLYFYWYRQILGQKVEFLVSFYNNEISEKSEIFDDQFSVERPDGSNFTLKIRSTKLEDSAMYFCASSGGLIRDRANQPQHFGDGTRLSIL.

This rearrangement joins TRBV7-3 to TRBJ2-5; TRBD2 might be the D (5 bases). Germline V lookup: CDR1 SGHTA, CDR2 FQGTGA. CDR3 size: 15 residues. The V and J ends lost 1 base and 2 bases respectively, with 11 bases between them. The CDR3 region is CASSLSGLVQETQYF. In DNA form, the CDR3 reads TGTGCCAGCAGCTTAAGCGGGCTAGTACAAGAGACCCAGTACTTC.

The CDR3 is CASRRTARNTGELFF. In DNA, the CDR3 is TGTGCCAGCAGGAGGACAGCTCGGAACACCGGGGAGCTGTTTTTT. The rearrangement uses TRBV6-1 and TRBJ2-2; D might be TRBD1 (6 bases). Germline CDR1 reads MNHNS; CDR2 reads SASEGT. Trimming shortened V by 6 bases and J by 1 base, and 12 bases separated the two germline ends. The CDR3 runs 15 residues.

The count of this clone is one. This chain joins TRBV6-5 and TRBJ2-6; D is unclear. The CDR3 extends over 15 amino acids. V lost 3 bases and J lost 2, with 8 bases in between. Germline values: CDR1 MNHEY, CDR2 SVGAGI. The CDR3 region has the DNA TGTGCCAGCAGTTATATGGGCCCTGGGGCCAACGTCCTGACTTTC. It encodes CASSYMGPGANVLTF.

This clone was seen once. The chain couples TRBV5-4 to TRBJ2-5, with D possibly matching TRBD2 (5 bases). Germline values: CDR1 SGHNT, CDR2 YYREEE (reference sequence). Trimming pared 1 base from V and 4 bases from J, leaving 8 bases between. CDR3 length: 13 residues. The chain's CDR3 is CASSLRGLETQYF. Written as DNA, the CDR3 is TGTGCCAGCAGCTTGCGAGGGTTAGAGACCCAGTACTTC.

CDR3 bases: TGTGCCTGGAGTGTAGCGGGAGGGCGCACAGATACGCAGTATTTT. This sequence encodes CAWSVAGGRTDTQYF. The chain links TRBV30 to TRBJ2-3; TRBD2 aligns across 10 bases. The germline V gene has CDR1 GTSNPN and CDR2 SVGIG (reference sequence). The CDR3 contains 15 residues. V was clipped by 0 bases and J by 1 base; unmatched bases: 1.

The rearrangement joins TRBV6-1 to TRBJ2-3, with D uncertain. Germline V CDR1 and CDR2: MNHNS, SASEGT. The CDR3 totals 14 residues. Deletions cut 2 bases from V and 0 bases from J, with 6 bases between. The CDR3 region is CASSEPSSTDTQYF. CDR3 bases: TGTGCCAGCAGTGAACCCTCTAGCACAGATACGCAGTATTTT.